The TCR beta chain under discussion was sequenced for a study of T-cell reconstitution after alpha-beta-depleted transplantation in children. TCRbeta library construction was performed incorporating unique molecular identifiers. TCRdb ran MiXCR on the PCR reads and lists one entry per CDR3 protein. Of 750,000 to 950,000 distinct CDR3 sequences in the sample, about 16% were seen once. In its sample, this clonotype was seen a few times. Germline V lookup: CDR1 KGHDR, CDR2 SFDVKD. The CDR3 runs 15 residues. With 1 base removed from V and 0 bases from J, the gap between germline ends came to 3 bases. Source: PBMCs, mostly from graft donor cells, taken 360 days after TCRalphabeta/CD19-depleted stem cell transplant. V gene TRBV24-1 combines with J gene TRBJ2-6; no clear D. This TCR derives from a male patient younger than 18 who had a stem cell transplant for acute lymphoblastic leukemia, so the T cells may come from the graft donor. The CDR3 spells CATSDFYSGANVLTF. The CDR3 DNA is TGTGCCACCAGTGATTTCTACTCTGGGGCCAACGTCCTGACTTTC.